This T cell receptor beta chain is from a study of blood T cell repertoires in COVID-19. Profiling relied on immunoSEQ multiplex PCR, and the TCRdb table lists in-frame clones only, not all of them. The sample lists about 180,000 clones; 85% to 90% were seen once. Sequencing was carried out using peripheral blood. The clonotype originates from a woman aged 25-40 years with active or convalescent COVID-19.

This CDR3 is CASSLGHSKVATEAFF. The CDR3 coding sequence is TGTGCCAGCAGCTTGGGGCACAGTAAGGTTGCCACTGAAGCTTTCTTT. This chain joins TRBV5-5 and TRBJ1-1; the D is unclear. The CDR3 length is 16 residues. Between the trimmed V and J ends, which lost 0 bases and 4 bases, there was a span of 16 bases. Germline CDR1 reads SGHKS; CDR2 reads YYEKEE (reference sequence).